Below, 30 T cell receptor beta chains from the same sample are listed, as sequenced in a study of T cell repertoires in cytomegalovirus infection. These TCRs' antigens remain unknown. TCRdb independently ran MiXCR on the reads; one entry per CDR3 protein. The table has more than 45,000 distinct CDR3 sequences, 25% to 40% seen once. The sequenced sample consisted of PBMCs, sequenced either directly or after in vitro stimulation (not recorded which). These receptors all stem from a human donor in good health (CMV status not recorded). Some clones in this sample may be carry-over from other donors' samples.

Only a few counts were recorded for this clonotype. The chain recombines TRBV7-9 with TRBJ2-1, with D tentatively TRBD2 (5 bases). CDR1 and CDR2 from the germline V gene are SEHNR and FQNEAQ (reference sequence). The CDR3 has 15 amino acids. V gave up 1 base and J gave up 8 bases, with 15 bases separating them. The CDR3 protein is CASSLGVSVGYEQFF. CDR3 sequence (DNA): TGTGCCAGCAGCTTAGGGGTTAGCGTGGGCTATGAGCAGTTCTTC. The variable domain in full, with the rest retrieved from reference TRBV7-9 and TRBJ2-1, is DTGVSQNPRHKITKRGQNVTFRCDPISEHNRLYWYRQTLGQGPEFLTYFQNEAQLEKSRLLSDRFSAERPKGSFSTLEIQRTEQGDSAMYLCASSLGVSVGYEQFFGPGTRLTVL.

In this sample, this clonotype turned up many times. The chain recombines TRBV12-3 or TRBV12-4 with TRBJ1-5, with 10 bases identical to TRBD1. Germline trimming cut 6 bases from V and 6 bases from J; bases unmatched to any gene: 5. The CDR3 loop spans 14 amino acids. The CDR3 nucleotides read TGTGCCAGCAGGGTAGGACAGGGGGGTCAGCCCCAGCATTTT. Protein: CASRVGQGGQPQHF.

A few counts support this clonotype. The chain couples TRBV7-2 to TRBJ2-1; 9 bases line up with TRBD1. The length of the CDR3 is 15 residues. In germline, CDR1 is SGHTA, CDR2 FQGNSA. V lost 4 bases and J lost 8; bases outside the gene matches: 9. The CDR3 protein is CASSWAGTGTHEQFF. The DNA of the CDR3 is TGTGCCAGCAGCTGGGCCGGGACAGGGACACATGAGCAGTTCTTC. Together with reference TRBV7-2 and TRBJ2-1, the CDR3 gives the full variable domain: GAGVSQSPSNKVTEKGKDVELRCDPISGHTALYWYRQSLGQGLEFLIYFQGNSAPDKSGLPSDRFSAERTGGSVSTLTIQRTQQEDSAVYLCASSWAGTGTHEQFFGPGTRLTVL.

The chain is built from TRBV27 and TRBJ2-1, with 11 bases aligning to TRBD2. The CDR3 runs 14 residues. In germline, CDR1 is MNHEY, CDR2 SMNVEV (reference sequence). V trimming: 5 bases; J trimming: 9 bases; junction bases outside the gene matches: 6. CDR3: CASSPGTSGIEQFF. Written as DNA, the CDR3 is TGTGCCAGCAGTCCGGGGACTAGCGGTATTGAGCAGTTCTTC.

The chain employs TRBV27 and TRBJ2-7; a possible D gene is TRBD2 (5 bases). Germline values: CDR1 MNHEY, CDR2 SMNVEV (reference sequence). The CDR3 runs 15 residues. Between the trimmed V and J ends, which lost 5 bases and 2 bases, there was a span of 16 bases. The CDR3 DNA sequence: TGTGCCAGCAGTCAAGTCCCCCCGGGAACCTACGAGCAGTACTTC. Translation gives CASSQVPPGTYEQYF.

In this sample, this clonotype turned up a few times. The V gene is TRBV27, the J gene TRBJ1-5; TRBD1 is a possible D gene (5 bases). Trimming stripped 4 bases from V and 7 bases from J, with 11 bases between. The CDR3 runs to 13 residues. The germline V gene encodes CDR1 MNHEY and CDR2 SMNVEV (reference sequence). CDR3 residues: CASSSRGYQPQHF. For the CDR3, the DNA is TGTGCCAGCAGTTCTCGGGGGTACCAGCCCCAGCATTTT.

This clonotype was seen a handful of times. The chain links TRBV29-1 to TRBJ2-5; TRBD2 matches at 7 bases. The V gene end was trimmed by 1 base and the J gene end by 7 bases; junction bases not matched to a gene: 3. From germline, CDR1 is SQVTM and CDR2 ANQGSEA. The CDR3 runs to 12 residues. The CDR3 loop is CSVEGGRGTQYF. As DNA, the CDR3 is TGCAGCGTTGAAGGAGGGAGGGGGACCCAGTACTTC. The whole variable domain, filled in from reference TRBV29-1 and TRBJ2-5, reads SAVISQKPSRDICQRGTSLTIQCQVDSQVTMMFWYRQQPGQSLTLIATANQGSEATYESGFVIDKFPISRPNLTFSTLTVSNMSPEDSSIYLCSVEGGRGTQYFGPGTRLLVL.

The chain uses TRBV2 and TRBJ1-5; D is unresolved. V was cut by 10 bases and J by 1 base, with 17 bases left in between. Germline loops: CDR1 SNHLY, CDR2 FYNNEI. CDR3 length: 15 amino acids. The CDR3 DNA reads TGTGCCACCGCACGAAGTAAAGGGAGCAATCAGCCCCAGCATTTT. Amino acids: CATARSKGSNQPQHF.

The CDR3 nucleotides read TGTGCCAGTAGTGAGACTGGGAACACCGGGGAGCTGTTTTTT. Its protein is CASSETGNTGELFF. This chain connects TRBV19 to TRBJ2-2; D not resolved. V was trimmed by 5 bases and J by 1 base, leaving 8 bases between them. The CDR3 consists of 14 residues. The germline V gene has CDR1 LNHDA and CDR2 SQIVND (reference sequence).

This chain uses TRBV7-9 with TRBJ1-5; D is unresolved. The germline V gene encodes CDR1 SEHNR and CDR2 FQNEAQ (reference sequence). V shed 3 bases and J shed 5 bases, with 8 bases lying between them. The CDR3 covers 13 residues. CDR3 bases: TGTGCCAGCAGCTTGGATGGTCATCAGCCCCAGCATTTT. The encoded protein is CASSLDGHQPQHF.

This clonotype was seen only a few times. The rearrangement joins TRBV6-6 to TRBJ1-2; D not certain. Looked up from germline, CDR1 is MNHNY and CDR2 is SVGAGI (reference sequence). The CDR3 sequence is 16 residues long. V lost 5 bases and J 2 bases, leaving 18 bases between the germline ends. The CDR3 loop reads CASSPTIVEWNYGYTF. In DNA, the CDR3 is TGTGCCAGCAGTCCTACGATAGTGGAATGGAACTATGGCTACACCTTC.

The V gene is TRBV6-1, the J gene TRBJ2-7, with TRBD2 as a possible D gene (7 bases). The V gene lost 5 bases and the J gene lost 2 bases, with 13 bases spanning the gap. CDR1 is MNHNS, CDR2 SASEGT, per germline. This CDR3 is 14 amino acids long. CDR3 in amino acids: CASSPAGATYEQYF. As DNA, the CDR3 is TGTGCCAGCAGTCCGGCGGGGGCAACCTACGAGCAGTACTTC.

The chain carries TRBV28 and TRBJ1-4; a weak D match, TRBD1 (6 bases). The length of the CDR3 is 13 residues. Germline V CDR1 and CDR2: MDHEN, SYDVKM. Trimming cost V 10 bases and J 3 bases, with 12 bases left between them. CDR3 sequence reads: CAIRDTANEKLFF. Written as DNA, the CDR3 is TGTGCCATCCGGGACACCGCTAATGAAAAACTGTTTTTT.

The table lists this clonotype with a few counts. This chain uses TRBV9 with TRBJ1-6, with D possibly being TRBD1 (6 bases). Trimming took off 0 bases at V and 7 bases at J, with 11 bases between the two ends. CDR3 size: 15 residues. Germline CDR1 is SGDLS and CDR2 is YYNGEE. In DNA form, the CDR3 reads TGTGCCAGCAGCGTAGTGGGGACACGGAATTCACCCCTCCACTTT. Translated: CASSVVGTRNSPLHF.

This clonotype was recorded at least ten times. V is TRBV7-2 and J is TRBJ1-2, with 8 bases matching TRBD1. V shed 5 bases and J 4 bases; nucleotides not matched to a gene: 15. Germline CDR1 SGHTA, CDR2 FQGNSA. CDR3 length equals 17 residues. The CDR3 DNA sequence: TGTGCCAGCAGCCAGGCGCAGGGGGCGACCCCTCTCTATGGCTACACCTTC. As protein: CASSQAQGATPLYGYTF.

This clonotype has a handful of counts. The chain joins TRBV28 to TRBJ1-5; tentative D call: TRBD1 (6 bases). Germline V CDR1 and CDR2: MDHEN, SYDVKM. V lost 5 bases and J lost 10, with 15 bases in between. The CDR3 length is 13 residues. The CDR3 loop is CASSTNRVSPQHF. As DNA, the CDR3 is TGTGCCAGCAGTACTAACAGGGTTTCACCCCAGCATTTT.

This clonotype turned up a few times. This chain links TRBV12-3 or TRBV12-4 with TRBJ2-7; 10 nucleotides agree with TRBD2. V lost 2 bases to trimming and J lost 6 bases; unmatched junction nucleotides: 4. CDR3 length equals 14 residues. The CDR3 DNA reads TGTGCCAGCAGTTTACTAGCGGGAGCAGGCGAGCAGTACTTC. Translating gives CASSLLAGAGEQYF.

This clonotype was seen repeatedly, ten times or more. The V and J genes are TRBV2 and TRBJ2-7; D is perhaps TRBD2 (5 bases). The germline V gene encodes CDR1 SNHLY and CDR2 FYNNEI. Trimming took off 7 bases at V and 4 bases at J, with 14 bases between the two ends. The CDR3 totals 13 residues. CDR3 bases: TGTGCCAGCATGCCCGGGGTGAGGTACGAGCAGTACTTC. Its translation: CASMPGVRYEQYF.

This clonotype was found a few times. The V and J genes are TRBV6-2 or TRBV6-3 and TRBJ2-1, with D hard to call. Trimming removed 6 bases at V and 8 bases at J, with 11 bases between. The germline gives CDR1 MNHEY, CDR2 SVGEGT. This CDR3 region has 12 residues. In DNA form, the CDR3 reads TGTGCCAGCAGCAGGCCCCCCCATGAGCAGTTCTTC. This codes for CASSRPPHEQFF.

In this sample, this clonotype turned up a few times. The chain is built from TRBV4-3 and TRBJ2-1; 15 bases align to TRBD2. V gave up 2 bases and J gave up 10 bases; unmatched junction bases: 21. The germline V gene has CDR1 LGHNA and CDR2 YSLEER. The CDR3 spans 21 residues. The DNA of the CDR3 is TGCGCCAGCAGCCAATACGGGTCTGGACTAGCGGGAGGGCCTAGGAGGGAGGAGCAGTTCTTC. Amino acids: CASSQYGSGLAGGPRREEQFF.

This clonotype was seen many times. This chain connects TRBV12-3 or TRBV12-4 to TRBJ1-5; D might be TRBD1 (5 bases). V lost 7 bases, J lost 5 bases, and 15 bases lay in between. The CDR3 extends over 14 amino acids. CDR3 DNA sequence: TGTGCCAGCACCAGAGGGGTAGGCGATCAGCCCCAGCATTTT. Protein sequence: CASTRGVGDQPQHF.

The chain couples TRBV7-3 to TRBJ2-1, with 7 bases that match TRBD2. Per germline, CDR1 SGHTA and CDR2 FQGTGA. The V and J ends lost 5 bases and 8 bases, in that order; junction bases with no gene match: 6. The CDR3 has 13 residues. The CDR3 nucleotides read TGTGCCAGCAGCGGACTAGGTGAACATGAGCAGTTCTTC. It encodes CASSGLGEHEQFF.

This clonotype was recorded once. V and J are TRBV6-5 and TRBJ1-5, with TRBD1 matching 7 bases. The CDR3 is 15 amino acids. V shed 2 bases and J 7 bases; nucleotides not matched to a gene: 8. The germline gives CDR1 MNHEY, CDR2 SVGAGI. As DNA, the CDR3 is TGTGCCAGCAGTTACGACCACAGGGGTGGCCAGCCCCAGCATTTT. It encodes CASSYDHRGGQPQHF.

V is TRBV2 and J is TRBJ2-5; D is possibly TRBD1 (5 bases). Germline loops: CDR1 SNHLY, CDR2 FYNNEI. The CDR3 runs to 14 residues. V was shortened by 1 base and J by 5 bases, with 11 bases between the two germline ends. The CDR3 region is CASSEVQGFETQYF. The CDR3 nucleotides read TGTGCCAGCAGTGAAGTGCAGGGATTCGAGACCCAGTACTTC.

The rearrangement links TRBV2 to TRBJ2-1; D is perhaps TRBD2 (5 bases). V was pared by 0 bases and J by 4 bases, with 13 bases between. The germline gives CDR1 SNHLY, CDR2 FYNNEI. The CDR3 contains 16 residues. The CDR3 region is CASSEAEGVRYNEQFF. The DNA of the CDR3 is TGTGCCAGCAGTGAAGCTGAGGGAGTCAGGTACAATGAGCAGTTCTTC. Combining the CDR3 with reference TRBV2 and TRBJ2-1 gives the whole variable domain EPEVTQTPSHQVTQMGQEVILRCVPISNHLYFYWYRQILGQKVEFLVSFYNNEISEKSEIFDDQFSVERPDGSNFTLKIRSTKLEDSAMYFCASSEAEGVRYNEQFFGPGTRLTVL.

The rearrangement uses TRBV10-3 and TRBJ2-1; the D gene is possibly TRBD2 (6 bases). V lost 6 bases and J 4 bases, leaving 16 bases between the germline ends. The CDR3 contains 15 residues. Per the germline V gene, CDR1 is ENHRY and CDR2 is SYGVKD. The chain's CDR3 is CAISPSGERYNEQFF. As DNA, the CDR3 is TGTGCCATCAGCCCCTCGGGAGAACGGTACAATGAGCAGTTCTTC.

This rearrangement joins TRBV19 to TRBJ1-1; D perhaps matches TRBD1 (5 bases). Trimming took 5 bases from V and 0 from J, leaving 13 bases between them. The CDR3 totals 15 residues. Germline lookup yields CDR1 LNHDA and CDR2 SQIVND (reference sequence). The DNA of the CDR3 is TGTGCCAGTAGTCCGCACAGGAGCCTGAACACTGAAGCTTTCTTT. Residues: CASSPHRSLNTEAFF.

The rearrangement links TRBV27 to TRBJ2-7; 7 bases fit TRBD1. The CDR3 is 15 residues long. Germline assignment: CDR1 MNHEY and CDR2 SMNVEV (reference sequence). V shed 5 bases and J 6 bases; nucleotides not matched to a gene: 13. CDR3 sequence: CASSPGQAPPLEQYF. The CDR3 DNA follows: TGTGCCAGCAGTCCCGGACAGGCCCCCCCTCTCGAGCAGTACTTC.

This clonotype was picked up a small number of times. The rearrangement links TRBV19 to TRBJ2-3; 9 nucleotides match TRBD1. The V segment lost 6 bases and the J segment 3 bases; nucleotides outside the gene matches: 10. The CDR3 runs 16 residues. The germline CDR1 and CDR2 sequences are LNHDA and SQIVND (reference sequence). CDR3 DNA sequence: TGTGCCAGTAGAAGCAAACAGGGGGCCCCAACAGATACGCAGTATTTT. Protein product: CASRSKQGAPTDTQYF.

The chain combines TRBV5-5 with TRBJ2-7; D uncertain. CDR3 length: 12 residues. V was cut by 2 bases and J by 2 bases, with 5 bases left in between. Germline values: CDR1 SGHKS, CDR2 YYEKEE (reference sequence). Here the CDR3 DNA reads TGTGCCAGCAGCTTCAGGACCTACGAGCAGTACTTC. Amino acids: CASSFRTYEQYF.